Each of the 3 T cell receptor beta chains below was sequenced from the same sample in a study of cytomegalovirus exposure and HLA in healthy donors. The PCR ran on 60 Vbeta and 13 Jbeta primers. Method: immunoSEQ multiplex PCR; TCRdb's copy keeps in-frame clones and lacks some. Altogether about 99,000 clones are present, approximately 80% being singletons, with the ten largest covering approximately 5%. Sequenced input: PBMCs. The receptors shown here come from a woman younger than 30 in good health and CMV-seropositive.

This clone was counted a few times. The chain links TRBV2 to TRBJ1-5, with TRBD1 as a possible D gene (5 bases). Trimming cost V 3 bases and J 5 bases, with 11 bases left between them. Germline V gene data show CDR1 as SNHLY and CDR2 as FYNNEI. The CDR3 spans 14 residues. DNA of the CDR3: TGTGCCAGCAGTGAGAGGACACGATATCAGCCCCAGCATTTT. This sequence encodes CASSERTRYQPQHF.

This clone occurred once. The CDR3 loop reads CAWRDRGSSYNEQFF. The CDR3 region has the DNA TGTGCCTGGAGGGATCGGGGGAGCTCCTACAATGAGCAGTTCTTC. The chain joins TRBV30 to TRBJ2-1; a weak D match, TRBD2 (6 bases). Per germline, CDR1 GTSNPN and CDR2 SVGIG (reference sequence). The V gene lost 3 bases and the J gene lost 0 bases, with 12 bases spanning the gap. This CDR3 contains 15 residues.

V gene TRBV9 combines with J gene TRBJ2-2, with 8 bases aligning to TRBD2. Trimming removed 4 bases from V and 5 bases from J; junction bases left unmatched: 7. The germline gives CDR1 SGDLS, CDR2 YYNGEE. This CDR3 region has 15 residues. The CDR3 spells CASSRSGRETGELFF. The CDR3 region has the DNA TGTGCCAGCAGCCGGAGCGGGAGAGAAACCGGGGAGCTGTTTTTT. The full variable domain, with the rest looked up from reference TRBV9 and TRBJ2-2, is DSGVTQTPKHLITATGQRVTLRCSPRSGDLSVYWYQQSLDQGLQFLIQYYNGEERAKGNILERFSAQQFPDLHSELNLSSLELGDSALYFCASSRSGRETGELFFGEGSRLTVL.